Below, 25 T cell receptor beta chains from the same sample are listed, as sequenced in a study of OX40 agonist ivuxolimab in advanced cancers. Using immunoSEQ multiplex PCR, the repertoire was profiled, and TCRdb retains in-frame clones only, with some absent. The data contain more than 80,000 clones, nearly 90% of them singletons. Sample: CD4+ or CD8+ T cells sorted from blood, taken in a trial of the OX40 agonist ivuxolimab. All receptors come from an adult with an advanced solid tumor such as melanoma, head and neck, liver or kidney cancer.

CDR3 sequence reads: CAWSVWGTGSAGANVLTF. The CDR3 region has the DNA TGTGCCTGGAGTGTATGGGGGACAGGGTCGGCTGGGGCCAACGTCCTGACTTTC. The chain is built from TRBV30 and TRBJ2-6, with 9 bases fitting TRBD1. The CDR3 length is 18 residues. CDR1 is GTSNPN, CDR2 SVGIG, per germline (reference sequence). After removal of 0 bases from V and 2 bases from J, the junction contained 8 bases not matched to a gene.

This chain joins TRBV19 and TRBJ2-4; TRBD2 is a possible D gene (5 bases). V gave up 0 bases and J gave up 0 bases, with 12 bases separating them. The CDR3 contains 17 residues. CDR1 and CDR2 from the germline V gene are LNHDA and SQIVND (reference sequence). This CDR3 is CASSIDSIRGAKNIQYF. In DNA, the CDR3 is TGTGCCAGTAGTATAGATAGCATCCGGGGAGCCAAAAACATTCAGTACTTC. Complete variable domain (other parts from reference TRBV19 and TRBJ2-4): DGGITQSPKYLFRKEGQNVTLSCEQNLNHDAMYWYRQDPGQGLRLIYYSQIVNDFQKGDIAEGYSVSREKKESFPLTVTSAQKNPTAFYLCASSIDSIRGAKNIQYFGAGTRLSVL.

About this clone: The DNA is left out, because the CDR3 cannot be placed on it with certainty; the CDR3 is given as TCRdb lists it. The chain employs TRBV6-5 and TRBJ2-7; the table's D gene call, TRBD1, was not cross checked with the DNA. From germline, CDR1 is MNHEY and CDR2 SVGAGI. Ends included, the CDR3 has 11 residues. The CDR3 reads CASSWGGGADF.

The CDR3 loop reads CASSYGQGVNTGELFF. CDR3 nucleotide sequence: TGTGCCAGCAGTTACGGACAGGGGGTTAACACCGGGGAGCTGTTTTTT. The V and J genes are TRBV6-6 and TRBJ2-2; 10 bases agree with TRBD1. This CDR3 is 16 amino acids long. Germline-derived CDR1 and CDR2 are MNHNY and SVGAGI (reference sequence). J was trimmed by 2 bases and V by 2 bases; bases with no gene match: 2.

The CDR3 protein is CASSEHRPQETQYF. CDR3 bases: TGCGCCAGCAGTGAGCACAGACCCCAAGAGACCCAGTACTTC. The genes are TRBV10-2 and TRBJ2-5, with D hard to call. Germline lookup yields CDR1 WSHSY and CDR2 SAAADI. The ends were cut back, 2 bases at V and 1 base at J, with 8 bases in the middle. This CDR3 is built from 14 residues.

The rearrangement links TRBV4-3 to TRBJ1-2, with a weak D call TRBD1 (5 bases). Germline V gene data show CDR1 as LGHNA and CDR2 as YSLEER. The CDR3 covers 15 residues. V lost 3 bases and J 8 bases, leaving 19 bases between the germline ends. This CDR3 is CASSHPREAWGGYTF. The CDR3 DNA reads TGCGCCAGCAGCCACCCCAGGGAAGCGTGGGGAGGCTACACCTTC.

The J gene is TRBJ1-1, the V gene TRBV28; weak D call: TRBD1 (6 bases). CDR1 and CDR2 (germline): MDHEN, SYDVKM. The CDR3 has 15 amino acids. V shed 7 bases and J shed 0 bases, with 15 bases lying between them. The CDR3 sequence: CASIGQQLMNTEAFF. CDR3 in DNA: TGTGCCAGCATTGGACAGCAACTAATGAACACTGAAGCTTTCTTT. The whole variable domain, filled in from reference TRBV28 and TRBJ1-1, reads DVKVTQSSRYLVKRTGEKVFLECVQDMDHENMFWYRQDPGLGLRLIYFSYDVKMKEKGDIPEGYSVSREKKERFSLILESASTNQTSMYLCASIGQQLMNTEAFFGQGTRLTVV.

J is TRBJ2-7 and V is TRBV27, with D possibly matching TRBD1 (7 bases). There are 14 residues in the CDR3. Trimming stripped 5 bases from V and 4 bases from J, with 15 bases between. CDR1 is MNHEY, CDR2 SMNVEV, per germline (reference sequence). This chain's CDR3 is CASSPGDSRYEQYF. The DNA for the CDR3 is TGTGCCAGCAGTCCGGGGGACAGTAGATACGAGCAGTACTTC.

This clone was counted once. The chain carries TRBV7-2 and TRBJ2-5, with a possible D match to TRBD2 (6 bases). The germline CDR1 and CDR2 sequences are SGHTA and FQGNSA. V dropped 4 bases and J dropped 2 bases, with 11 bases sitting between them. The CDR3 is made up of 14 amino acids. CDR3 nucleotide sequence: TGTGCCAGCAGCTCGGCTCGGGGGCAAGAGACCCAGTACTTC. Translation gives CASSSARGQETQYF.

The CDR3 region is CASSPASGTNTGELFF. CDR3 sequence (DNA): TGTGCCAGCAGCCCGGCTAGCGGAACCAACACCGGGGAGCTGTTTTTT. The chain couples TRBV7-6 to TRBJ2-2; 7 bases line up with TRBD2. The germline V gene has CDR1 SGHVS and CDR2 FNYEAQ. The trim removed 5 bases at V and 2 bases at J, leaving 8 bases unmatched. This CDR3 contains 16 residues.

The chain's CDR3 is CASSSGPGFENEQFF. The CDR3 DNA reads TGTGCCAGCAGCTCTGGACCGGGTTTTGAGAATGAGCAGTTCTTC. The rearrangement uses TRBV7-2 and TRBJ2-1; D is uncertain. The CDR3 has 15 amino acids. V was clipped by 4 bases and J by 7 bases, with 17 bases between them. Germline values: CDR1 SGHTA, CDR2 FQGNSA.

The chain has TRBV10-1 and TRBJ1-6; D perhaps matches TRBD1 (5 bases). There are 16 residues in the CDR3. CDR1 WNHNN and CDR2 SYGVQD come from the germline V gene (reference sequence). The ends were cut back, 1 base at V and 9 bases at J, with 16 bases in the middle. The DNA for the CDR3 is TGCGCCAGCAGTGAGTATTCGGGGCTAATCGGTTCACCCCTCCACTTT. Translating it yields CASSEYSGLIGSPLHF.

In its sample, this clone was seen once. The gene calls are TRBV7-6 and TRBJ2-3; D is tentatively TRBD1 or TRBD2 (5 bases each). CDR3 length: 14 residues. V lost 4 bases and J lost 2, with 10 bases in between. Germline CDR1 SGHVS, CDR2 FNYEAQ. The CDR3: CASSSSGTTDTQYF. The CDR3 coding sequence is TGTGCCAGCAGCTCGTCGGGGACCACAGATACGCAGTATTTT.

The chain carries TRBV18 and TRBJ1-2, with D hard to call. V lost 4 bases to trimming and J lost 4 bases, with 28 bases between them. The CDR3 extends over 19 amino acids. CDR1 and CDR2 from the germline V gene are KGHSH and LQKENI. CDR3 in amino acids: CASSLNAPGLTSEGYGYTF. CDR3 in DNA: TGTGCCAGCTCACTCAACGCCCCTGGACTCACCTCCGAGGGCTATGGCTACACCTTC.

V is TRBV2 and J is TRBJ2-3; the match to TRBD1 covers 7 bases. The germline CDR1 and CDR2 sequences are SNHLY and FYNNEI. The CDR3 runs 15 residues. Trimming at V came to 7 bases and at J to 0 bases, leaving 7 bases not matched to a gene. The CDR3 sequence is CASKGTASSTDTQYF. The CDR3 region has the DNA TGTGCCAGCAAGGGGACAGCTTCTAGCACAGATACGCAGTATTTT.

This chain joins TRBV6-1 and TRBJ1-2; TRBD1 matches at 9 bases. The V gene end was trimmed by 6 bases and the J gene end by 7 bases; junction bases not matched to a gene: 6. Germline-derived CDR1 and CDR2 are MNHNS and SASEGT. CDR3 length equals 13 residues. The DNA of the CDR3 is TGTGCCAGCAGACCGGGACAGGGATTTGGCTACACCTTC. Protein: CASRPGQGFGYTF.

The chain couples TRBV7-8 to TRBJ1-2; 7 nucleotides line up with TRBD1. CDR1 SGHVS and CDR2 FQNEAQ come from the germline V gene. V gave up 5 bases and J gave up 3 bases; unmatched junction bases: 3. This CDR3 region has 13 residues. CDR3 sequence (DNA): TGTGCCAGCAGCCCCAGGGGGGACTATGGCTACACCTTC. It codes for CASSPRGDYGYTF.

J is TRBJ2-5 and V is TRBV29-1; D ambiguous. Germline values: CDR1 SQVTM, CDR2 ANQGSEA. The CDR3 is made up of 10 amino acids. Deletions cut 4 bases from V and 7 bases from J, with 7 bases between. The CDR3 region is CSVGSVTQYF. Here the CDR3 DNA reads TGCAGCGTTGGCTCTGTGACCCAGTACTTC.

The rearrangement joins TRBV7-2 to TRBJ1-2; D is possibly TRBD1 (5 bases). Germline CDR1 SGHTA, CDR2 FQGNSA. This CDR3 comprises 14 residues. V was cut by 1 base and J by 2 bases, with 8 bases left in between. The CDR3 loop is CASSLDTGNYGYTF. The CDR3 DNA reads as TGTGCCAGCAGCTTAGACACAGGAAACTATGGCTACACCTTC.

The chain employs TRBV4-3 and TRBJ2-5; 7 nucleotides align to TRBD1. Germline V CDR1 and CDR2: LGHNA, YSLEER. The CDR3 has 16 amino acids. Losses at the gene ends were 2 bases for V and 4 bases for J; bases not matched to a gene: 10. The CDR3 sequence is CASSQKGGSGGETQYF. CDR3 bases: TGCGCCAGCAGCCAAAAAGGGGGCTCGGGTGGAGAGACCCAGTACTTC.

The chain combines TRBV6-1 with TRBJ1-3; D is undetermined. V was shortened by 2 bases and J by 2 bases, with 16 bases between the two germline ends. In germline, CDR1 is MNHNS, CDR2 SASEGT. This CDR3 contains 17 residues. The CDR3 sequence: CASSETWAPGTGNTIYF. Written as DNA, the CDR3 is TGTGCCAGCAGTGAAACATGGGCGCCCGGGACTGGAAACACCATATATTTT.

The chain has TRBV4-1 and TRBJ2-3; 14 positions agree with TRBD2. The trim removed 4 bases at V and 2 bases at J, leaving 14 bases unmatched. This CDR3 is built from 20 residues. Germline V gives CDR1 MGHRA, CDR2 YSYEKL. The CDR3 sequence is CASSRFGLAGGRGPTDTQYF. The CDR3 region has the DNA TGCGCCAGCAGCCGGTTTGGACTAGCGGGAGGACGGGGGCCCACAGATACGCAGTATTTT.

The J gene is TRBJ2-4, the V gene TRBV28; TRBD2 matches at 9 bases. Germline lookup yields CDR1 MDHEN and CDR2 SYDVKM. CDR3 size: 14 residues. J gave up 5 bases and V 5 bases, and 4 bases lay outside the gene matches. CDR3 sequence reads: CASSGGGEENIQYF. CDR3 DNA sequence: TGTGCCAGCAGTGGCGGGGGGGAAGAAAACATTCAGTACTTC.

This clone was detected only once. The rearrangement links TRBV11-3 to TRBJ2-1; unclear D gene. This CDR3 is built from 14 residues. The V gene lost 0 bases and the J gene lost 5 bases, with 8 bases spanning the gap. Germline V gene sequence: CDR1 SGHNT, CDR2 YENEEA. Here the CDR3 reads CASSLDGTHNEQFF. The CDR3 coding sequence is TGTGCCAGCAGCTTAGATGGCACTCACAATGAGCAGTTCTTC.

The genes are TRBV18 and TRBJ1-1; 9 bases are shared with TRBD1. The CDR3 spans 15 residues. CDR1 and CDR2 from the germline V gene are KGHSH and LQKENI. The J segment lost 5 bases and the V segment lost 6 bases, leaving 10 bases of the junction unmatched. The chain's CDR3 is CASSPGQGMETEAFF. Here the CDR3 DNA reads TGTGCCAGCTCCCCCGGACAGGGGATGGAGACTGAAGCTTTCTTT. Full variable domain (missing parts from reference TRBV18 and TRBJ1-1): NAGVMQNPRHLVRRRGQEARLRCSPMKGHSHVYWYRQLPEEGLKFMVYLQKENIIDESGMPKERFSAEFPKEGPSILRIQQVVRGDSAAYFCASSPGQGMETEAFFGQGTRLTVV.